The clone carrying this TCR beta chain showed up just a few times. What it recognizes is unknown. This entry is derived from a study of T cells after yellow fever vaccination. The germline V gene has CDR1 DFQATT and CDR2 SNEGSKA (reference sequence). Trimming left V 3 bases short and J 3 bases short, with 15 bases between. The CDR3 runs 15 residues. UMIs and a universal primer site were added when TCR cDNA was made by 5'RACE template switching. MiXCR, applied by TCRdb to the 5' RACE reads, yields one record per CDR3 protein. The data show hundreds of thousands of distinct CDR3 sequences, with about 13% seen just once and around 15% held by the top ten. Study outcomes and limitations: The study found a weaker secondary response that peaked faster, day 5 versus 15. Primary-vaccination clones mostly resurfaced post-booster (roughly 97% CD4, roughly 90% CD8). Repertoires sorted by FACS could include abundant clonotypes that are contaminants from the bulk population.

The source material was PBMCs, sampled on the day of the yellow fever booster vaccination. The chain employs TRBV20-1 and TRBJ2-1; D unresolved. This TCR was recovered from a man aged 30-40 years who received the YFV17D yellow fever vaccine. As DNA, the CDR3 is TGCAGTGCTAGGCCACTAAACGCAGACTACAATGAGCAGTTCTTC. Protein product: CSARPLNADYNEQFF.